The TCR beta chain described here comes from a study of blood T cells in healthy people across ages. With 1 base clipped from V and 3 bases from J, the junction kept 2 bases outside the gene matches. CDR3 length: 15 amino acids. Germline values: CDR1 SGHTA, CDR2 FQGNSA. Next came a second PCR, run for about 7 to 12 cycles, which used a sample-barcoded 5' primer along with a J-beta primer mix. Through a template-switch adaptor with 12 random nucleotides, each cDNA molecule received a tag. MiXCR was run by TCRdb on the 5' RACE reads, yielding one entry per CDR3 protein. The sample records 980,000 or so distinct CDR3 sequences, 45% to 50% being singletons.

The rearrangement uses TRBV7-2 and TRBJ2-3, with 9 nucleotides matching TRBD2. Sequences were obtained from blood. This receptor was taken from a young man in good health. In DNA form, the CDR3 reads TGTGCCAGCAGCTTAGGACTAGCGGTGACAGATACGCAGTATTTT. Amino acids: CASSLGLAVTDTQYF.